The clone carrying this T cell receptor beta chain was seen ten or more times. Its antigen is currently unknown. This specimen belongs to a study of metastatic and nonmetastatic thyroid tumors. On the study more broadly: Patients with malignant and benign thyroid disease provided blood and tumor or nodule tissue, whose repertoires were compared. Whole-study findings and limits: Relative to benign nodules, malignant thyroid tumors were reportedly characterized by significantly elevated TCR beta diversity in blood and tumor.

None of the patients had undergone any treatment ahead of thyroid surgery. The germline V gene has CDR1 SEHNR and CDR2 FQNEAQ (reference sequence). Trimming left V 3 bases short and J 6 bases short, with 8 bases between. The CDR3 has 12 amino acids. Authors' data handling: To classify distant metastasis in papillary thyroid cancer, a model was built from CDR3 differences across clinicopathological groups. TCRdb reassembled clones from the PCR reads with MiXCR. The V and J calls, along with clone size, are taken from TCRdb and not from the paper's own processing. The table has about 40,000 clones, roughly 11% seen once.

This TCR came from a female donor with papillary thyroid cancer or a benign thyroid nodule (not recorded which). Some clones in this sample may be carry-over from other donors' samples. The sequencing sample was made of blood. The chain joins TRBV7-9 to TRBJ1-1; no definite D call. The CDR3 here is CASSFPGAEAFF. In nucleotides, the CDR3 is TGTGCCAGCAGCTTTCCCGGGGCTGAAGCTTTCTTT.